This TCR beta chain derives from a study of T-cell memory formation after mild COVID-19 (dated by TCRdb to the early 2020s). With regard to the full study: Most TCR sequence clusters were specific to one of the two donors. T-cell clones expanding and contracting after mild COVID-19 in a couple of donors were tracked by longitudinal TCRalpha and TCRbeta repertoire sequencing. Two young, previously healthy adult volunteers, one female and one male, were included in the cohort. Beyond this particular receptor, the publication reports: The study included only a couple of mild cases, and larger cohorts that include severe cases with pre-infection samples were judged to be necessary. Contracting CD4+ clones were located mainly in the CM and EM memory subsets, whereas CD8+ clones were found to be enriched in EMRA. Some responding clones were detected in pre-infection memory, which suggested that pre-existing cross-reactive memory T cells had joined the SARS-CoV-2 response. Balanced CD4/CD8 phenotypes were observed for clones contracting from day 15 to 85, whereas a bias towards CD4+ was observed for a second wave of clones expanding from day 15 to 37. Whether the second-wave clones peaking on day 37 were SARS-CoV-2 specific was not confirmed.

Ficoll-Paque density gradient centrifugation was the method used to isolate PBMCs. This clonotype was found many times. Its antigen target is currently unknown. No much larger clone exists at a distance of one base, and base qualities are not known. Sequencing used an Illumina NovaSeq 6000. TCRalpha and TCRbeta cDNA libraries were built by 5'RACE with constant-segment primers, adding sample barcodes and unique molecular identifiers. RNA was extracted from every sample with Trizol reagent. Libraries were amplified in two PCR steps, with a second sample barcode and Illumina TruSeq adapters added in the second step. Sequencing of libraries was performed on an Illumina NovaSeq with 2 x 150 bp paired-end reads. The original methods were these. The reads were demultiplexed and collapsed into UMI-guided consensus sequences using migec v1.2.7. With mixcr v2.1.11, UMI consensuses were aligned to TRA and TRB V and J templates and assembled into clonotypes. Expanded or contracted clonotypes were those called significant by both edgeR and NoisET, with noise models trained on biological replicates. edgeR calls used a false discovery rate-adjusted p below 0.01 and a log2 fold-change threshold of 1. As an exploratory analysis of dynamics, max-normalized trajectories of the 1000 most abundant clonotypes were examined by PCA with hierarchical clustering. Separately sequenced CD4+ and CD8+ repertoires were used to assign the CD4 or CD8 phenotype of responding clones. TCRdb cleaned the public reads at Q25 with fastp, built clones with MiXCR and kept in-frame beta chains. One record per CDR3 amino acid sequence lists the most common genes and DNA. The V and J calls come from TCRdb's annotation, not from the publication. For this sample there are approximately 34,000 distinct CDR3 sequences; around 8% appear just once. The ten largest make up less than 30% of the sample.

V loses 6 bases at its end and J loses 0 bases; junction bases beyond the gene matches: 8. The CDR3 runs 17 residues from the cysteine to the phenylalanine. Kept here is only the CDR3 DNA, which spans 51 bases and is read in frame from base 1. Looking up the germline V gene yields CDR1 MNHEY and CDR2 SVGAGI. The specimen was PBMCs or a T cell subset sorted from them (not recorded which). The receptor chain draws on TRBV6-5 and TRBJ2-6; 7 central nucleotides agree with TRBD1. The TCR comes from a young man who had mild COVID-19 (a few samples of this study predate the infection). The sample titles of this study are shuffled in the database, so cell type and time point are left out; the donor was told from shared clones. The sequenced DNA: TGTGCCAGCAGCTTTTTACAGGGGAACTCTGGGGCCAACGTCCTGACTTTC. It translates as CASSFLQGNSGANVLTF.